Here is one TCR beta chain with its context. V gave up 1 base and J gave up 12 bases, with 16 bases separating them. Germline assignment: CDR1 LGHNT and CDR2 FRNRAP. CDR3 size: 14 residues. The data originate from a study of blood T cell repertoires in COVID-19. Study information: The cDNA or gDNA used as material had been derived from T cells, B-cell-depleted T cells, or PBMCs.

Authors' analysis steps: Scientists estimated how many nucleated cells there were by amplifying reference gene primers. TCRdb's copy holds only in-frame clones and misses some; the assay was immunoSEQ multiplex PCR. The V and J calls and the clone size are those of that table, but D and trimming were determined from the DNA. Here the sample spans under 170,000 clones, roughly 90% being singletons. The specimen sequenced was peripheral blood. The chain is built from TRBV12-5 and TRBJ2-1; D not resolved. The TCR was taken from a woman aged 60 to 75 with active or convalescent COVID-19. The CDR3 sequence is CASGLEGIRHGQFF. Written as DNA, the CDR3 is TGTGCTAGTGGTTTGGAAGGCATCCGACATGGGCAGTTCTTC.